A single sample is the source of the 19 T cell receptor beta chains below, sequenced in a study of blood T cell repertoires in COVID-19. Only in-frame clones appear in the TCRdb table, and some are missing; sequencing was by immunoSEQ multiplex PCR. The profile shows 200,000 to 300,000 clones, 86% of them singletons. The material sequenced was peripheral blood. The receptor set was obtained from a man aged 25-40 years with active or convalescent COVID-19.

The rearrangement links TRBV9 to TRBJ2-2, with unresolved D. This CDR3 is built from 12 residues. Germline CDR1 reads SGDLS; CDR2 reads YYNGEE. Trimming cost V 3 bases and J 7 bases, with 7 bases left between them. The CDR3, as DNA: TGTGCCAGCAGCGAGAGAGGCGGGGAGCTGTTTTTT. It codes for CASSERGGELFF.

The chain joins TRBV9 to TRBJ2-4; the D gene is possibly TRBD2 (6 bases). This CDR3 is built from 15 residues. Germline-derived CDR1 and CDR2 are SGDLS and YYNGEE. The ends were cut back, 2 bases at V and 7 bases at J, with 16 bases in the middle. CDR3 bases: TGTGCCAGCAGCGTCAAGGAGGGATGGGGGAACATTCAGTACTTC. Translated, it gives CASSVKEGWGNIQYF.

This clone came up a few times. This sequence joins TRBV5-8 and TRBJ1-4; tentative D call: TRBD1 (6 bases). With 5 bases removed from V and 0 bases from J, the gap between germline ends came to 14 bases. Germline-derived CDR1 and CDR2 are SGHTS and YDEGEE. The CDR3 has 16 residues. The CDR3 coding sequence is TGTGCCAGCAGTCTGAGAGGACAGCCAACTAATGAAAAACTGTTTTTT. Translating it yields CASSLRGQPTNEKLFF.

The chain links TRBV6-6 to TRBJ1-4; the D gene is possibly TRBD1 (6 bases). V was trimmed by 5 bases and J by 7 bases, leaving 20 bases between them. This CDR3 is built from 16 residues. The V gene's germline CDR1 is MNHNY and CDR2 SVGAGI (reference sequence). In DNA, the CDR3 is TGTGCCAGCAGTCGACAGGCACCCGAGGGTGGTGAAAAACTGTTTTTT. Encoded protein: CASSRQAPEGGEKLFF.

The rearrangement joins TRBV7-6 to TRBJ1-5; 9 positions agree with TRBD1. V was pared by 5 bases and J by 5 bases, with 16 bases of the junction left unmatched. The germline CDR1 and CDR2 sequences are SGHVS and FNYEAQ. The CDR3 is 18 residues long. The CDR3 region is CASSRPGTGSLGDQPQHF. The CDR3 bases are TGTGCCAGCAGCAGACCAGGGACAGGGTCTCTGGGGGATCAGCCCCAGCATTTT.

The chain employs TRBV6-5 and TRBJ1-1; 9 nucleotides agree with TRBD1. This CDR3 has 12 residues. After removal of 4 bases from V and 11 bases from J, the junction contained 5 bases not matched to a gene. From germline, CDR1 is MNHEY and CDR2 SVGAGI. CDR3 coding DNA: TGTGCCAGCAGTTCACAGGGGGCGTTGGCTTTCTTT. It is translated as CASSSQGALAFF.

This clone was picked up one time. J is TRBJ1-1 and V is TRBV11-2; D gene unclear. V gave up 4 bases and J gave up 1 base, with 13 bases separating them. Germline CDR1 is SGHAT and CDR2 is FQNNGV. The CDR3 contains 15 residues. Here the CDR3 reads CASSSLGERNTEAFF. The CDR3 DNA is TGTGCCAGCAGCTCCCTCGGGGAGAGGAACACTGAAGCTTTCTTT.

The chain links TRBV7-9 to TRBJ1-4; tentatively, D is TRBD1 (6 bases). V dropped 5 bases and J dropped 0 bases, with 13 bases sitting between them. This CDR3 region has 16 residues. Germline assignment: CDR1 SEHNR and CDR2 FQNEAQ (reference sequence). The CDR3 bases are TGTGCCAGCAGCCCAGGACAGTCTGCAACTAATGAAAAACTGTTTTTT. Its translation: CASSPGQSATNEKLFF.

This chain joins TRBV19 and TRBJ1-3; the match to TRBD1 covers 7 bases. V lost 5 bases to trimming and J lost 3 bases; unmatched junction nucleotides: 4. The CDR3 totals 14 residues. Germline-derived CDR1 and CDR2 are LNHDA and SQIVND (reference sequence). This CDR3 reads CASSLRDSGNTIYF. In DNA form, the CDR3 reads TGTGCCAGTAGTCTCCGGGACAGTGGAAACACCATATATTTT.

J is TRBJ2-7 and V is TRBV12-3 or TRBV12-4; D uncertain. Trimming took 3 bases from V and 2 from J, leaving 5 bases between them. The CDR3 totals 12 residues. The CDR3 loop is CASSFRPYEQYF. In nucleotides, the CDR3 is TGTGCCAGCAGTTTTCGTCCCTACGAGCAGTACTTC.

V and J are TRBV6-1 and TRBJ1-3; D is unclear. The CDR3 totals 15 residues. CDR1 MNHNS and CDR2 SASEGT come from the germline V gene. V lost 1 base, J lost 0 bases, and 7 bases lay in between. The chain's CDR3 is CASSEVLASGNTIYF. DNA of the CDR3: TGTGCCAGCAGTGAAGTCCTGGCCTCTGGAAACACCATATATTTT.

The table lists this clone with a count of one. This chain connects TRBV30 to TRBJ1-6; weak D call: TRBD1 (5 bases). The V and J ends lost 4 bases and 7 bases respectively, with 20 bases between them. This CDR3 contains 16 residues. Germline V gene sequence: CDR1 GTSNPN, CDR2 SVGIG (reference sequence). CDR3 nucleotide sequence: TGTGCCTGGAATTCTGGCGCGGGGGTAATAAATTCACCCCTCCACTTT. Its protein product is CAWNSGAGVINSPLHF.

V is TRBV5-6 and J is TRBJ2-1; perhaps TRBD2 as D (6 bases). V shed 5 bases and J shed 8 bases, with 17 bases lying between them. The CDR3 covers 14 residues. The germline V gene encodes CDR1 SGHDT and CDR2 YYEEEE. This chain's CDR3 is CASSGTSGSDEQFF. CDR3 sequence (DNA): TGTGCCAGCAGTGGGACTTCAGGTTCCGATGAGCAGTTCTTC.

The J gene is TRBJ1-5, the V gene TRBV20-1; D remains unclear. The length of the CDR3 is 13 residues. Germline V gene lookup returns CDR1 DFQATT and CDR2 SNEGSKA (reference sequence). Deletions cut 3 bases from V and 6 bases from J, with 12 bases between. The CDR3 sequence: CSASLGSPQPQHF. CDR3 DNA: TGCAGTGCTAGTTTGGGTAGCCCTCAGCCCCAGCATTTT.

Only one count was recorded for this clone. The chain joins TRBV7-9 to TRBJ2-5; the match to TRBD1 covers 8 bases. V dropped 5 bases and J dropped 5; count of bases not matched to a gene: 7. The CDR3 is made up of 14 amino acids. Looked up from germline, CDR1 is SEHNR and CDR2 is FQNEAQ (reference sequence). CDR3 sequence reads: CASSPRTGWETQYF. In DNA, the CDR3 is TGTGCCAGCAGCCCCCGGACAGGGTGGGAGACCCAGTACTTC. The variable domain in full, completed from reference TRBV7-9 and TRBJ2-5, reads DTGVSQNPRHKITKRGQNVTFRCDPISEHNRLYWYRQTLGQGPEFLTYFQNEAQLEKSRLLSDRFSAERPKGSFSTLEIQRTEQGDSAMYLCASSPRTGWETQYFGPGTRLLVL.

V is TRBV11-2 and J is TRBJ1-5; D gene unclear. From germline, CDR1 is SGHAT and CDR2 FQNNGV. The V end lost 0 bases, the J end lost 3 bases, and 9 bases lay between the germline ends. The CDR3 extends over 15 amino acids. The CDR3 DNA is TGTGCCAGCAGCTTAGAGGGAGGGAACAATCAGCCCCAGCATTTT. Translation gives CASSLEGGNNQPQHF.

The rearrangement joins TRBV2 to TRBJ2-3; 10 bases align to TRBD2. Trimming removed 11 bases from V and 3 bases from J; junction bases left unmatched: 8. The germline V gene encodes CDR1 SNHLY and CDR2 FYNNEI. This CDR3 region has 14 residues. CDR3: CAQYPGLATDTQYF. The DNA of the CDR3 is TGTGCCCAGTACCCGGGACTAGCGACAGATACGCAGTATTTT.

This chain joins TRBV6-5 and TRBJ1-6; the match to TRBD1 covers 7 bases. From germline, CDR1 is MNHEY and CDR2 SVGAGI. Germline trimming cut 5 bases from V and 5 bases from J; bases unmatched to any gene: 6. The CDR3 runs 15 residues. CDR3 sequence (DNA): TGTGCCAGCAGTAGGGACAGTGTAAATAATTCACCCCTCCACTTT. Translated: CASSRDSVNNSPLHF.

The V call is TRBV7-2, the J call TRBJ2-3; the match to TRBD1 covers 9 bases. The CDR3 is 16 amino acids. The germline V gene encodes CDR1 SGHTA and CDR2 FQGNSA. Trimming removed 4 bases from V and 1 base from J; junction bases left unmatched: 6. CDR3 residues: CASSSKTGGGTDTQYF. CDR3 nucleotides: TGTGCCAGCAGCTCAAAAACAGGGGGCGGCACAGATACGCAGTATTTT.